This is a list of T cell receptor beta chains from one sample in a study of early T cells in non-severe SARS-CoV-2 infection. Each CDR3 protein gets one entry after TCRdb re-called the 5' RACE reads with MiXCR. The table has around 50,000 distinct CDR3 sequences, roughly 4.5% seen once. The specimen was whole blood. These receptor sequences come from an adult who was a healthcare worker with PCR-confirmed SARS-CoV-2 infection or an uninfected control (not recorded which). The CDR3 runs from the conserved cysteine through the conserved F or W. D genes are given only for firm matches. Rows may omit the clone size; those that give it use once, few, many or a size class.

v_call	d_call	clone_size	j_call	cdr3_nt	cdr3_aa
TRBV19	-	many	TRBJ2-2	TGTGCCAGTAGTCACACTTACAGGGTCGCGAACACCGGGGAGCTGTTTTTT	CASSHTYRVANTGELFF
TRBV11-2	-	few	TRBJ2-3	TGTGCCAGCAGCTTAGACAGGGGAGATACGCAGTATTTT	CASSLDRGDTQYF
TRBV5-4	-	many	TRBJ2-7	TGTGCCAGCAGCGCCTCCCCAACCTACGAGCAGTACTTC	CASSASPTYEQYF
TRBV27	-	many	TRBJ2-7	TGTGCCAGCAGTTTTTCCGCGTTCGGCGAGCAGTACTTC	CASSFSAFGEQYF
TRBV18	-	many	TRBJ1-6	TGTGCCAGCTCACCAAGGGCCCCTTCTGATAATTCACCCCTCCACTTT	CASSPRAPSDNSPLHF
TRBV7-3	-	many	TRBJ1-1	TGTGCCAGCAGCTTCGGGGGGAGTAGCACTGAAGCTTTCTTT	CASSFGGSSTEAFF
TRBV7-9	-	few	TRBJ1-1	TGTGCCAGCAGCTTATACCGGGAAAGTGAAGCTTTCTTT	CASSLYRESEAFF
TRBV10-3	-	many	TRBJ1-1	TGTGCCATCAGTGAGCACTCAGGCCCGAGTACTGAAGCTTTCTTT	CAISEHSGPSTEAFF
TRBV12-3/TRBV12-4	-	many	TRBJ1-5	TGTGCCAGCAGCCCAGTCCTTGGGGGCCGGGATCAGCCCCAGCATTTT	CASSPVLGGRDQPQHF
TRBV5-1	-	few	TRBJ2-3	TGCGCCAGCAGCCCCTATTTCGGAGGGACTGGGCCAACAGATACGCAGTATTTT	CASSPYFGGTGPTDTQYF
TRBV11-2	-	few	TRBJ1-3	TGTGCCAGCAGCTTGAGACAGTTCTCTGGAAACACCATATATTTT	CASSLRQFSGNTIYF
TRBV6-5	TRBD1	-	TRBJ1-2	TGTGCCAGCATCCAATCCGGGACAGATCACTATGGCTACACCTTC	CASIQSGTDHYGYTF
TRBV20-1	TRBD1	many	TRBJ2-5	TGCAGTACAGACAGGGCCAGTGAAGAGACCCAGTACTTC	CSTDRASEETQYF
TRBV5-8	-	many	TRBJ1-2	TGTGCCAGCAGCTCGAATCCGGGCCGCTTCTATGGCTACACCTTC	CASSSNPGRFYGYTF
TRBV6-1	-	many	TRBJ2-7	TGTGCCAGCAGTGAAGACACCGAGCAGTACTTC	CASSEDTEQYF